Listed below are T cell receptor beta chains from one sample, sequenced in a study of T cell responses to AZD1222 COVID-19 vaccine. Only in-frame clones appear in the TCRdb table, and some are missing; sequencing was by immunoSEQ multiplex PCR. The table lists 110,000 or so clones, roughly nine tenths of them singletons. The sample in question was peripheral blood, obtained 28 days after the second AZD1222 dose. The source is an adult who received the AZD1222 COVID-19 vaccine. The CDR3 runs from the conserved cysteine through the conserved F or W. Each record gives: CDR3 protein, CDR3 DNA, clone size, V gene, D gene, J gene. The D gene is left open where the match is weak. Only some rows state a clone size, as once, few, many or a class for expanded clones.

CASSIQGRTEAFF | TGTGCCAGCAGCATACAGGGAAGAACTGAAGCTTTCTTT | - | TRBV12-3/TRBV12-4 | - | TRBJ1-1
CASSWTGLNSPLHF | TGTGCCAGCAGTTGGACAGGGTTGAATTCACCCCTCCACTTT | once | TRBV25-1 | TRBD1 | TRBJ1-6
CASSLDRGHEQYF | TGTGCCAGCAGCTTGGACAGGGGGCATGAGCAGTACTTC | once | TRBV5-6 | TRBD1 | TRBJ2-7
CASSLDSARDREQFF | TGTGCCAGCAGCTTAGATTCGGCCCGGGACAGGGAGCAGTTCTTC | - | TRBV11-3 | TRBD1 | TRBJ2-1
CASSYHNLNTEAFF | TGTGCCAGCAGTTACCACAATCTGAACACTGAAGCTTTCTTT | once | TRBV6-2/TRBV6-3 | - | TRBJ1-1
CASSLGGPWEPQHF | TGTGCCAGCAGTTTGGGAGGGCCCTGGGAGCCCCAGCATTTT | - | TRBV28 | - | TRBJ1-5
CAWSAYRGTEAFF | TGTGCCTGGAGTGCGTATCGGGGAACTGAAGCTTTCTTT | - | TRBV30 | - | TRBJ1-1
CASREAGSSGYTF | TGTGCCAGCAGAGAAGCCGGGTCGAGCGGCTACACCTTC | - | TRBV6-1 | - | TRBJ1-2
CASSQDALETQYF | TGTGCCAGCAGCCAGGACGCCCTTGAGACCCAGTACTTC | - | TRBV6-4 | - | TRBJ2-5
CASSLGQGRETQYF | TGTGCCAGCTCCTTAGGGCAGGGACGGGAGACCCAGTACTTC | - | TRBV2 | - | TRBJ2-5
CASSPPGQGYNEQFF | TGTGCCAGCAGCCCTCCGGGACAGGGATACAATGAGCAGTTCTTC | - | TRBV28 | TRBD1 | TRBJ2-1
CASSEILAGGGQTQYF | TGTGCCAGCAGTGAGATACTAGCGGGAGGGGGACAGACCCAGTACTTC | - | TRBV6-1 | TRBD2 | TRBJ2-5
CASSLPGSGELFF | TGCGCCAGCAGCTTGCCAGGGTCCGGGGAGCTGTTTTTT | - | TRBV5-1 | - | TRBJ2-2
CASSQGILNTEAFF | TGCGCCAGCAGCCAAGGGATTCTGAACACTGAAGCTTTCTTT | - | TRBV4-1 | - | TRBJ1-1
CASRLRDWREEGRGNEQFF | TGTGCCAGCAGACTCCGGGACTGGCGGGAGGAGGGCCGGGGAAATGAGCAGTTCTTC | - | TRBV11-3 | TRBD2 | TRBJ2-1
CASTQIVGGYTF | TGTGCCAGCACCCAAATTGTGGGTGGCTACACCTTC | - | TRBV28 | - | TRBJ1-2
CASSDAYEQYF | TGCGCCAGCAGCGATGCCTACGAGCAGTACTTC | - | TRBV5-1 | - | TRBJ2-7
CASSPRQGTEAFF | TGTGCCAGCAGCCCCCGACAGGGGACTGAAGCTTTCTTT | - | TRBV3-1/TRBV3-2 | TRBD1 | TRBJ1-1
CASSAQTSGRGDTQYF | TGCGCCAGCAGTGCCCAGACTAGCGGGAGGGGTGATACGCAGTATTTT | - | TRBV10-2 | TRBD2 | TRBJ2-3
CASSRTGGYEQYF | TGTGCCAGCAGCCGGACAGGGGGCTACGAGCAGTACTTC | - | TRBV27 | TRBD1 | TRBJ2-7
CADRGYQPQHF | TGTGCCGACAGGGGGTATCAGCCCCAGCATTTT | - | TRBV24-1 | TRBD1 | TRBJ1-5
CASSLGVDKNYEQYF | TGCGCCAGCAGCTTGGGGGTGGACAAGAACTACGAGCAGTACTTC | - | TRBV5-1 | - | TRBJ2-7
CASSPHQGAAYEQYF | TGCGCCAGCAGCCCACACCAGGGGGCTGCTTACGAGCAGTACTTC | - | TRBV4-3 | TRBD1 | TRBJ2-7
CASRVQGSYEQYF | TGTGCCAGCAGGGTCCAGGGGTCCTACGAGCAGTACTTC | - | TRBV5-5 | - | TRBJ2-7
CAWLGQGEKLFF | TGTGCCTGGCTGGGACAGGGAGAAAAACTGTTTTTT | - | TRBV30 | TRBD1 | TRBJ1-4
CASTSPGYEQYF | TGTGCCAGCACCTCTCCGGGCTACGAGCAGTACTTC | - | TRBV6-5 | - | TRBJ2-7
CASSPMGTYEQYF | TGTGCCAGCTCACCAATGGGGACCTACGAGCAGTACTTC | - | TRBV18 | - | TRBJ2-7
CASSLTAQGQGNEKLFF | TGTGCCAGCAGCTTAACGGCCCAGGGACAGGGGAATGAAAAACTGTTTTTT | - | TRBV7-9 | TRBD1 | TRBJ1-4
CSPSGRVGETQYF | TGTTCCCCTAGCGGGAGGGTGGGGGAGACCCAGTACTTC | - | TRBV12-5 | TRBD2 | TRBJ2-5
CASSLAALSSYNEQFF | TGTGCCAGCAGCTTAGCGGCGTTGAGCTCCTACAATGAGCAGTTCTTC | once | TRBV7-9 | - | TRBJ2-1
CASSFYDRNYGYTF | TGTGCCAGCAGTTTCTACGACAGAAACTATGGCTACACCTTC | - | TRBV28 | - | TRBJ1-2
CASSSNSGRDTQYF | TGTGCCAGCTCTTCGAATAGCGGGAGAGATACGCAGTATTTT | - | TRBV18 | TRBD2 | TRBJ2-3
CASSVGLGRTYEQYF | TGTGCCAGCAGCGTCGGACTAGGACGGACCTACGAGCAGTACTTC | - | TRBV9 | TRBD2 | TRBJ2-7
CASSLQGNYGYTF | TGTGCCAGCAGCTTACAGGGAAACTATGGCTACACCTTC | - | TRBV7-2 | - | TRBJ1-2
CSAPLSNEQFF | TGCAGTGCCCCGCTTTCCAATGAGCAGTTCTTC | - | TRBV20-1 | - | TRBJ2-1
CATSDPLSPSGRAYEQYF | TGTGCCACCAGTGACCCCTTATCGCCTAGCGGGAGGGCCTACGAGCAGTACTTC | - | TRBV24-1 | TRBD2 | TRBJ2-7
CASSTGTPNQPQHF | TGTGCCAGCAGTACCGGGACACCCAATCAGCCCCAGCATTTT | once | TRBV28 | - | TRBJ1-5
CASSGNTGELFF | TGTGCCAGCAGTGGTAACACCGGGGAGCTGTTTTTT | - | TRBV25-1 | - | TRBJ2-2
CASSSGTATNEKLFF | TGTGCCAGCAGCTCGGGGACAGCAACTAATGAAAAACTGTTTTTT | - | TRBV7-9 | TRBD1 | TRBJ1-4
CASSTGQNTGELFF | TGTGCCAGTAGTACAGGACAGAACACCGGGGAGCTGTTTTTT | - | TRBV19 | - | TRBJ2-2
CASSPPGSPLHF | TGTGCCAGCTCACCACCGGGCTCACCCCTCCACTTT | - | TRBV18 | - | TRBJ1-6
CASSDSRTSRLNEQFF | TGTGCCAGCAGTGACTCTAGGACTAGCCGTCTAAATGAGCAGTTCTTC | - | TRBV6-4 | TRBD2 | TRBJ2-1
CASSLGQMVQETQYF | TGTGCCAGCAGCTTGGGCCAGATGGTCCAAGAGACCCAGTACTTC | - | TRBV5-4 | - | TRBJ2-5
CASSGSGQGNNEQFF | TGCGCCAGCAGTGGTAGCGGACAGGGGAACAATGAGCAGTTCTTC | few | TRBV10-1 | TRBD1 | TRBJ2-1
CASSHQGAEGYTF | TGTGCCAGCAGTCACCAGGGGGCAGAGGGCTACACCTTC | - | TRBV28 | TRBD1 | TRBJ1-2
CATRTQMNTEAFF | TGTGCCACTAGAACGCAAATGAACACTGAAGCTTTCTTT | - | TRBV24-1 | - | TRBJ1-1
CASSMSGRTDTQYF | TGTGCCAGTAGTATGTCCGGGAGAACAGATACGCAGTATTTT | - | TRBV19 | - | TRBJ2-3
CASSLWGSGTGELFF | TGTGCCAGCAGCTTATGGGGGTCGGGCACCGGGGAGCTGTTTTTT | - | TRBV7-3 | - | TRBJ2-2
CASSLGGRSVGEQYF | TGTGCCAGCAGCTTAGGGGGACGGTCCGTGGGCGAGCAGTACTTC | - | TRBV11-3 | - | TRBJ2-7